These 10 T cell receptor beta chains share one sample of origin, sequenced in a study of blood T cell repertoires in COVID-19. Clones were read by immunoSEQ multiplex PCR, and TCRdb kept only the in-frame ones, dropping some. The table shows around 200,000 clones, with about nine tenths occurring only once. The sample consisted of peripheral blood. These receptors all stem from a man between 45 and 60 years old with acute or convalescent COVID-19.

On this clone itself: The same CDR3 can be traced to other DNA sequences in this sample. The chain links TRBV20-1 to TRBJ1-2; no reliable D call. The CDR3 consists of 10 residues. Germline lookup yields CDR1 DFQATT and CDR2 SNEGSKA (reference sequence). Trimming removed 6 bases at V and 5 bases at J, with 7 bases between. The DNA for the CDR3 is TGCAGTGCGGGCGTTTATGGCTACACCTTC. Amino acid sequence: CSAGVYGYTF.

The rearrangement joins TRBV4-1 to TRBJ1-3, with D perhaps TRBD1 (5 bases). The CDR3 totals 21 residues. The germline V gene has CDR1 MGHRA and CDR2 YSYEKL. V lost 3 bases and J 0 bases, leaving 27 bases between the germline ends. The CDR3 spells CASSQHRRGEDPKGSGNTIYF. The CDR3 DNA reads TGCGCCAGCAGCCAGCACCGTCGGGGGGAGGACCCGAAAGGCTCTGGAAACACCATATATTTT.

This rearrangement joins TRBV7-3 to TRBJ2-1, with TRBD2 matching over 7 bases. CDR1 and CDR2 (germline): SGHTA, FQGTGA. This CDR3 region has 14 residues. V was clipped by 5 bases and J by 6 bases; unmatched bases: 7. Here the CDR3 DNA reads TGTGCCAGCAGCCGAATAGGGAGGGGCAATGAGCAGTTCTTC. Encoded protein: CASSRIGRGNEQFF.

This chain joins TRBV3-1 (or the pseudogene TRBV3-2) and TRBJ1-1, with D perhaps matching TRBD1 (6 bases). This CDR3 region has 11 residues. V lost 8 bases, J lost 8 bases, and 12 bases lay in between. Per the germline V gene, CDR1 is LGHDT and CDR2 is YNNKEL (reference sequence). The CDR3 here is CASARGTEAFF. CDR3 nucleotides: TGTGCCAGCGCTAGGGGGACAGAAGCTTTCTTT.

The chain has TRBV5-4 and TRBJ1-4, with a possible D match to TRBD1 (6 bases). Germline V gene lookup returns CDR1 SGHNT and CDR2 YYREEE (reference sequence). The CDR3 spans 15 residues. V was trimmed by 0 bases and J by 2 bases, leaving 8 bases between them. The CDR3 protein is CASSLAGATNEKLFF. Written as DNA, the CDR3 is TGTGCCAGCAGCTTGGCAGGGGCTACTAATGAAAAACTGTTTTTT.

This rearrangement joins TRBV5-5 to TRBJ2-3; perhaps TRBD2 as D (6 bases). Deletions cut 3 bases from V and 2 bases from J, with 22 bases between. Germline V gives CDR1 SGHKS, CDR2 YYEKEE (reference sequence). The CDR3 is 18 amino acids. CDR3 region: CASSSSTSPRGTTDTQYF. The CDR3, as DNA: TGTGCCAGCAGCTCCTCCACAAGCCCGCGGGGAACCACAGATACGCAGTATTTT. The complete variable domain, with remaining parts taken from reference TRBV5-5 and TRBJ2-3, reads DAGVTQSPTHLIKTRGQQVTLRCSPISGHKSVSWYQQVLGQGPQFIFQYYEKEERGRGNFPDRFSARQFPNYSSELNVNALLLGDSALYLCASSSSTSPRGTTDTQYFGPGTRLTVL.

The CDR3 protein is CASSLMTGAYGYTF. In DNA form, the CDR3 reads TGTGCCAGCAGCTTAATGACAGGGGCCTATGGCTACACCTTC. V gene TRBV9 combines with J gene TRBJ1-2; TRBD1 agrees at 8 bases. The CDR3 length is 14 residues. V shed 4 bases, J shed 4 bases, and the junction held 6 bases outside the gene matches. Germline CDR1 reads SGDLS; CDR2 reads YYNGEE.

J is TRBJ1-1 and V is TRBV18; the D gene is possibly TRBD1 (6 bases). V was cut by 5 bases and J by 0 bases, with 10 bases left in between. Germline V gene sequence: CDR1 KGHSH, CDR2 LQKENI. This CDR3 has 14 residues. CDR3 sequence reads: CASSWTELNTEAFF. CDR3 DNA: TGTGCCAGCTCATGGACAGAATTGAACACTGAAGCTTTCTTT.

DNA for the CDR3: TGTGCCAGCAGTTACTCTATGCTGGCCACCATATATTTT. Protein sequence: CASSYSMLATIYF. V and J are TRBV6-5 and TRBJ1-3, with D hard to call. The V end lost 0 bases, the J end lost 9 bases, and 9 bases lay between the germline ends. The CDR3 has 13 amino acids. Germline V gene sequence: CDR1 MNHEY, CDR2 SVGAGI.

V and J are TRBV18 and TRBJ1-2, with 11 bases lining up with TRBD1. Germline V CDR1 and CDR2: KGHSH, LQKENI. V shed 6 bases, J shed 10 bases, and the junction held 7 bases outside the gene matches. The CDR3 covers 13 residues. The CDR3 loop reads CASSPRGQGDYTF. CDR3 bases: TGTGCCAGCTCGCCCAGGGGACAGGGGGACTACACCTTC.